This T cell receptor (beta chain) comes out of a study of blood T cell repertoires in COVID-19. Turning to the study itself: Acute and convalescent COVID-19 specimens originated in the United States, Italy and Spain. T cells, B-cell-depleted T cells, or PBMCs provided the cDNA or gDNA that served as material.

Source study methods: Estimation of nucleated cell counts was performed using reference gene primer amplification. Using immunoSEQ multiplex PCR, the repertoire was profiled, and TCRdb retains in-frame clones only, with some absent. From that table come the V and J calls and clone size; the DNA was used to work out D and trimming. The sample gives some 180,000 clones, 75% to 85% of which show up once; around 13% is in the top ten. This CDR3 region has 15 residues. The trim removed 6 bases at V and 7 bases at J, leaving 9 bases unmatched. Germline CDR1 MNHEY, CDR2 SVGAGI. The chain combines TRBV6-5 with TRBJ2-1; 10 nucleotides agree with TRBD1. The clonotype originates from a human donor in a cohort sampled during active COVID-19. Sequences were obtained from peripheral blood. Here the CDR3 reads CASRSDRGLRNEQFF. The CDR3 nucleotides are TGTGCCAGCAGGAGCGACAGGGGGCTAAGGAATGAGCAGTTCTTC.